The T cell receptor (beta chain) described here comes from a study of blood T cell repertoires in COVID-19. This clone was observed a few times. Enrollees, roughly 18 to 90 years old, lived in about two dozen US areas. Germline values: CDR1 LNHDA, CDR2 SQIVND (reference sequence). Trimming took off 4 bases at V and 4 bases at J, with 13 bases between the two ends. CDR3 length: 14 amino acids. Clones were read by immunoSEQ multiplex PCR, and TCRdb kept only the in-frame ones, dropping some. The data hold around 480,000 clones, with approximately 86% observed a single time. This sequence was found in a woman younger than 30 who had recovered from COVID-19. The sequenced sample consisted of PBMCs or T cells enriched from blood (not recorded which). This chain links TRBV19 with TRBJ1-2; D gene ambiguous. CDR3 sequence (DNA): TGTGCCAGTAGTACCCAGGTGATCGGCTATGGCTACACCTTC. Translating it yields CASSTQVIGYGYTF.